The rows below give T cell receptor beta chains drawn from one sample of a study of T cell responses to AZD1222 COVID-19 vaccine. This table comes from immunoSEQ multiplex PCR, and its TCRdb copy is limited to in-frame clones, with some not included. The profile shows about 140,000 clones, more than 90% of them singletons. The starting material was peripheral blood, obtained on day 0 of AZD1222 vaccination. The origin of the receptors is an adult in good health. Each CDR3 is given with its conserved first and last residue. The D gene is left open where the match is weak. Some rows have no size entry. The others give once, few or many, or a class for an expanded clone.

d_gene | j_gene | v_gene | abundance | CDR3aa | CDR3nt
TRBD1 | TRBJ1-1 | TRBV7-6 | once | CASSLIRGPGTEAFF | TGTGCCAGCAGCTTAATCAGGGGGCCGGGCACTGAAGCTTTCTTT
TRBD1 | TRBJ2-7 | TRBV11-2 | . | CASSLSPQGARAYEQYF | TGTGCCAGCAGCTTATCCCCTCAGGGGGCTAGGGCCTACGAGCAGTACTTC
. | TRBJ1-1 | TRBV29-1 | . | CSYNRVDTEAFF | TGCAGCTACAACAGGGTGGATACTGAAGCTTTCTTT
. | TRBJ2-1 | TRBV6-5 | . | CASSYRSFAGNEQFF | TGTGCCAGCAGTTACCGGAGCTTTGCAGGGAATGAGCAGTTCTTC
TRBD2 | TRBJ2-7 | TRBV28 | . | CASSRTSGASYEQYF | TGTGCCAGCAGTCGGACTAGCGGTGCTTCCTACGAGCAGTACTTC
. | TRBJ2-1 | TRBV9 | . | CASSVVRNSYNEQFF | TGTGCCAGCAGCGTAGTGAGGAACTCCTACAATGAGCAGTTCTTC
TRBD1 | TRBJ1-5 | TRBV20-1 | once | CSASRDRGPVAQHF | TGCAGTGCCAGTCGGGACAGGGGCCCCGTGGCCCAGCATTTT
. | TRBJ2-2 | TRBV4-2 | . | CASSQDLLDTGELFF | TGTGCCAGCAGCCAAGATTTACTAGACACCGGGGAGCTGTTTTTT
TRBD1 | TRBJ1-5 | TRBV24-1 | . | CATSDPETGSHQPQHF | TGTGCCACCAGTGATCCTGAGACAGGGTCGCATCAGCCCCAGCATTTT
. | TRBJ1-3 | TRBV27 | . | CASSPLSSGNTIYF | TGTGCCAGCAGTCCCCTGAGCTCTGGAAACACCATATATTTT
. | TRBJ1-3 | TRBV5-1 | . | CASSEDPDGGNTIYF | TGCGCCAGCAGCGAGGACCCGGACGGCGGAAACACCATATATTTT
TRBD2 | TRBJ2-2 | TRBV6-4 | . | CASSESMLAGDTGELFF | TGTGCCAGCAGTGAAAGTATGCTAGCGGGGGATACCGGGGAGCTGTTTTTT
. | TRBJ1-5 | TRBV10-3 | . | CAISDSQGNQPQHF | TGTGCCATCAGTGACTCACAGGGAAATCAGCCCCAGCATTTT
. | TRBJ1-5 | TRBV4-2 | . | CASSQAPGDDQPQHF | TGTGCCAGCAGCCAGGCGCCAGGGGACGATCAGCCCCAGCATTTT
TRBD2 | TRBJ2-7 | TRBV20-1 | few | CSASSLAGVEQYF | TGCAGTGCTAGTAGTCTAGCGGGAGTCGAGCAGTACTTC
. | TRBJ2-3 | TRBV12-3/TRBV12-4 | . | CASSLEDTQYF | TGTGCCAGCAGTTTAGAAGATACGCAGTATTTT
TRBD1 | TRBJ1-1 | TRBV11-2 | . | CASSLHDRGSGNTEAFF | TGTGCCAGCAGCCTCCACGACAGGGGAAGTGGGAACACTGAAGCTTTCTTT
. | TRBJ2-7 | TRBV3-1/TRBV3-2 | . | CASSQDSGVLSYEQYF | TGTGCCAGCAGCCAAGATAGCGGAGTTCTCAGCTACGAGCAGTACTTC
. | TRBJ2-1 | TRBV5-4 | . | CASSLSGRSYNEQFF | TGTGCCAGCAGCCTTAGCGGACGCTCCTACAATGAGCAGTTCTTC
. | TRBJ2-2 | TRBV5-1 | few | CASSLGVGGELFF | TGCGCCAGCAGCTTGGGGGTAGGCGGGGAGCTGTTTTTT
. | TRBJ1-6 | TRBV7-9 | . | CASSLGVGDISPLHF | TGTGCCAGCAGCTTGGGGGTAGGGGACATTTCACCCCTCCACTTT
TRBD1 | TRBJ1-2 | TRBV7-2 | . | CASSLAQGAGGYTF | TGTGCCAGCAGCTTAGCCCAGGGGGCGGGAGGCTACACCTTC
. | TRBJ2-7 | TRBV4-1 | once | CASSQVGGSSYEQYF | TGCGCCAGCAGCCAAGTAGGGGGTAGCTCCTACGAGCAGTACTTC
. | TRBJ1-1 | TRBV5-5 | . | CASSPRTVNTEAFF | TGTGCCAGCAGCCCACGGACAGTTAACACTGAAGCTTTCTTT
. | TRBJ1-2 | TRBV28 | . | CASSNTRDRYTF | TGTGCCAGCAGTAACACTCGGGATCGCTACACCTTC
. | TRBJ1-1 | TRBV7-9 | once | CASSLQGLNTEAFF | TGTGCCAGCAGCTTGCAGGGATTGAACACTGAAGCTTTCTTT
TRBD1 | TRBJ1-4 | TRBV5-6 | . | CASSSQGFGEKLFF | TGTGCCAGCAGCTCACAGGGGTTCGGTGAAAAACTGTTTTTT
. | TRBJ2-2 | TRBV11-2 | . | CASSPSQVVSGELFF | TGTGCCAGCAGCCCCAGTCAAGTCGTCTCCGGGGAGCTGTTTTTT
TRBD1 | TRBJ2-1 | TRBV4-1 | . | CASRPGQGPNFYNEQFF | TGCGCCAGCAGGCCGGGACAGGGGCCGAATTTCTACAATGAGCAGTTCTTC
. | TRBJ2-7 | TRBV18 | . | CASSPRTDYEQYF | TGTGCCAGCTCACCACGGACAGACTACGAGCAGTACTTC
. | TRBJ1-3 | TRBV7-9 | . | CASSLVGQGVIYF | TGTGCCAGCAGCTTAGTAGGCCAGGGAGTAATATATTTT
. | TRBJ1-5 | TRBV12-3/TRBV12-4 | few | CASSLGWGQPQHF | TGTGCCAGCAGTTTAGGCTGGGGTCAGCCCCAGCATTTT
TRBD2 | TRBJ2-1 | TRBV2 | . | CASSRLAGGLDEQFF | TGTGCCAGCAGTAGACTAGCGGGAGGGCTCGATGAGCAGTTCTTC
. | TRBJ2-5 | TRBV11-2 | . | CASSLGGGLASETQYF | TGTGCCAGCAGCTTAGGAGGTGGGCTAGCCTCGGAGACCCAGTACTTC
. | TRBJ2-7 | TRBV28 | . | CASIGQGWEQYF | TGTGCCAGCATTGGGCAGGGGTGGGAGCAGTACTTC
. | TRBJ1-2 | TRBV7-2 | . | CASSFGSNYGYTF | TGTGCCAGCAGCTTTGGCAGCAACTATGGCTACACCTTC
. | TRBJ2-7 | TRBV2 | . | CATSSWTETYEQYF | TGTGCCACCAGTTCCTGGACAGAAACCTACGAGCAGTACTTC
TRBD2 | TRBJ2-7 | TRBV29-1 | . | CSVGLAISYEQYF | TGCAGCGTCGGACTAGCGATCTCCTACGAGCAGTACTTC
. | TRBJ1-4 | TRBV10-3 | . | CAISQQGNSDEKLFF | TGTGCCATCAGTCAACAGGGTAACAGCGATGAAAAACTGTTTTTT
. | TRBJ1-5 | TRBV28 | . | CASTFPGASYSNQPQHF | TGTGCCAGCACCTTTCCTGGAGCAAGCTATAGCAATCAGCCCCAGCATTTT
TRBD1 | TRBJ1-2 | TRBV10-3 | few | CAIQKTGGTAYGYTF | TGTGCCATTCAGAAGACAGGGGGTACGGCCTATGGCTACACCTTC
. | TRBJ2-7 | TRBV21-1 | . | CASSKRGGRQNSYEQYF | TGTGCCAGCAGCAAAAGAGGAGGACGCCAGAACTCCTACGAGCAGTACTTC
. | TRBJ2-5 | TRBV5-1 | . | CASSWYQETQYF | TGCGCCAGCAGTTGGTACCAAGAGACCCAGTACTTC
TRBD2 | TRBJ2-1 | TRBV19 | few | CASSIEGTSGRRNEQFF | TGTGCCAGTAGTATAGAGGGGACTAGCGGGAGGAGGAATGAGCAGTTCTTC
. | TRBJ2-7 | TRBV6-5 | . | CASSSTGGDKEQYF | TGTGCCAGCAGTTCGACAGGTGGGGATAAAGAGCAGTACTTC
. | TRBJ1-2 | TRBV5-1 | once | CASSLAGGSYGYTF | TGCGCCAGCAGCTTGGCGGGGGGGAGCTATGGCTACACCTTC
. | TRBJ2-1 | TRBV5-1 | . | CASSPDGSSYNEQFF | TGCGCCAGCAGCCCGGACGGTAGCTCCTACAATGAGCAGTTCTTC
TRBD2 | TRBJ2-3 | TRBV7-9 | . | CASKRGLASDTQYF | TGTGCCAGCAAGAGGGGACTAGCGTCAGATACGCAGTATTTT
. | TRBJ1-4 | TRBV9 | . | CASSVGFLPATNEKLFF | TGTGCCAGCAGCGTAGGGTTTCTACCAGCAACTAATGAAAAACTGTTTTTT
. | TRBJ2-7 | TRBV10-3 | . | CAISAPSHEQYF | TGTGCCATCAGTGCCCCCAGCCACGAGCAGTACTTC
. | TRBJ2-2 | TRBV14 | once | CASSPYTGELFF | TGTGCCAGCAGCCCTTACACCGGGGAGCTGTTTTTT
TRBD1 | TRBJ1-5 | TRBV18 | . | CASSPQTGLNNQPQHF | TGTGCCAGCTCACCACAGACAGGGTTGAACAATCAGCCCCAGCATTTT
TRBD1 | TRBJ1-5 | TRBV15 | . | CATSRDILTGSNQPQHF | TGTGCCACCAGCAGAGATATTTTGACAGGGAGCAATCAGCCCCAGCATTTT
TRBD2 | TRBJ2-7 | TRBV28 | . | CASSPSPGAGLPYEQYF | TGTGCCAGCAGTCCATCCCCGGGAGCGGGGTTACCCTACGAGCAGTACTTC